The 25 T cell receptor beta chains below were found in one sample sequenced in a study of T-cell reconstitution after alpha-beta-depleted transplantation in children (dated by TCRdb to about 2016). To prepare the library, PCR was applied. Sequencing instrument: Illumina HiSeq 2500. Molecular barcoding was employed in the preparation of TCR libraries, with unique molecular identifiers being used to normalize TCRbeta repertoire quantification. TCRdb passed the public sequencing reads through fastp at Q25 and MiXCR, retaining productive beta sequences. Each CDR3 protein gets just one entry, which takes the most common genes and DNA from the rows behind it. In this sample the table shows 580,000 or so distinct CDR3 sequences, 20% to 25% of which occur a single time. The top ten hold over 12% of the sample. The label giving this sample's treatment or condition can be read as: allogeneic hematopoietic cell transplantation with graft depleted of TCRalphabeta T cells and CD19 B cells.

This sample comprised PBMCs, mostly from graft donor cells, obtained 360 days after TCRalphabeta/CD19-depleted stem cell transplant. The receptors were sampled from a boy under three years old who had a stem cell transplant for acute myeloid leukemia, so the T cells may come from the graft donor.

This clonotype occurred a few times. The rearrangement links TRBV19 to TRBJ1-5, with a tentative D call TRBD1 (5 bases). The CDR3 spans 16 residues. Germline V lookup: CDR1 LNHDA, CDR2 SQIVND (reference sequence). The V end was cut by 3 bases, the J end by 0 bases, with 12 bases between. As DNA, the CDR3 is TGTGCCAGTAGTATCCGGGGACCATATAGCAATCAGCCCCAGCATTTT. It specifies CASSIRGPYSNQPQHF.

V is TRBV7-8 and J is TRBJ2-1; possible D gene TRBD2, 6 bases. The CDR3 sequence is 12 residues long. Trimming stripped 5 bases from V and 9 bases from J, with 11 bases between. Germline V gene sequence: CDR1 SGHVS, CDR2 FQNEAQ. The CDR3 DNA follows: TGTGCCAGCAGCAGCACTAGCATTGAGCAGTTCTTC. Translation: CASSSTSIEQFF.

V and J are TRBV7-2 and TRBJ2-7, with 12 bases matching TRBD2. This CDR3 has 14 residues. Germline V gives CDR1 SGHTA, CDR2 FQGNSA. With V trimmed by 5 bases and J by 2 bases, 1 base remained unmatched. CDR3 amino acids: CASSRTSGTYEQYV. The CDR3 DNA sequence: TGTGCCAGCAGCCGGACTAGCGGGACCTACGAGCAGTACGTC.

The chain couples TRBV6-5 to TRBJ2-2, with TRBD1 identical over 10 bases. V lost 4 bases, J lost 1 base, and 3 bases stayed unmatched. This CDR3 has 16 residues. CDR1 is MNHEY, CDR2 SVGAGI, per germline. CDR3 coding DNA: TGTGCCAGCAGTTGGGACAGGGGAATGAACACCGGGGAGCTGTTTTTT. Translation: CASSWDRGMNTGELFF.

This clonotype came up many times. The chain links TRBV20-1 to TRBJ2-5; D gene unclear. The CDR3 has 16 residues. The V and J ends lost 6 bases and 3 bases respectively, with 23 bases between them. The germline V gene has CDR1 DFQATT and CDR2 SNEGSKA (reference sequence). In DNA, the CDR3 is TGCAGTGCCAGGACGCTACCTTGGGATAGAAAAGAGACCCAGTACTTC. This gives the protein CSARTLPWDRKETQYF.

V and J are TRBV15 and TRBJ2-1, with a possible D match to TRBD1 (5 bases). Germline values: CDR1 LNHNV, CDR2 YYDKDF (reference sequence). V shed 0 bases and J shed 8 bases, with 20 bases lying between them. The CDR3 totals 17 residues. The CDR3 region has the DNA TGTGCCACCAGCAGAGATGGTGTCAGACAGAGACGGGATGAGCAGTTCTTC. The encoded protein is CATSRDGVRQRRDEQFF.

The genes are TRBV25-1 and TRBJ2-1; 8 bases are shared with TRBD2. This CDR3 is 17 amino acids long. With V trimmed by 4 bases and J by 5 bases, 13 bases remained unmatched. Germline lookup yields CDR1 MGHDK and CDR2 SYGVNS. Here the CDR3 reads CASSVRSGGARDNEQFF. CDR3 DNA: TGTGCCAGCAGTGTACGTTCCGGGGGGGCAAGGGACAATGAGCAGTTCTTC.

This clonotype has a count of ten or more. The chain combines TRBV28 with TRBJ2-5, with TRBD2 matching 10 bases. CDR3 length equals 19 residues. J was trimmed by 2 bases and V by 0 bases; bases with no gene match: 12. CDR1 and CDR2 from the germline V gene are MDHEN and SYDVKM. This CDR3 is CASSLWRVPPTSGQETQYF. For the CDR3, the DNA is TGTGCCAGCAGTTTATGGAGGGTCCCTCCGACTAGCGGGCAAGAGACCCAGTACTTC.

This clonotype has only a few counts. J is TRBJ1-1 and V is TRBV29-1, with D uncertain. The CDR3 has 13 amino acids. Germline lookup yields CDR1 SQVTM and CDR2 ANQGSEA. Trimming removed 6 bases at V and 5 bases at J, with 16 bases between. The CDR3 loop reads CSVGPVPGTEAFF. For the CDR3, the DNA is TGCAGCGTCGGGCCGGTTCCCGGGACTGAAGCTTTCTTT.

This clonotype came up a few times. This chain uses TRBV20-1 with TRBJ2-7; perhaps D is TRBD1 or TRBD2 (5 bases each). Germline lookup yields CDR1 DFQATT and CDR2 SNEGSKA (reference sequence). Trimming shortened V by 3 bases and J by 5 bases, and 20 bases separated the two germline ends. The CDR3 consists of 15 residues. The CDR3 DNA sequence: TGCAGTGCTAGCCCCGGGGCAGGAAGGGCCCACGAGCAGTACGTC. It yields the protein CSASPGAGRAHEQYV.

The J gene is TRBJ2-1, the V gene TRBV20-1; no definite D call. The CDR3 length is 13 residues. V was clipped by 2 bases and J by 4 bases, with 9 bases between them. Looked up from germline, CDR1 is DFQATT and CDR2 is SNEGSKA (reference sequence). The CDR3 sequence is CSARSGVYNEQFF. Written as DNA, the CDR3 is TGCAGTGCTAGAAGTGGCGTTTACAATGAGCAGTTCTTC.

The rearrangement joins TRBV20-1 to TRBJ2-1; TRBD2 matches 13 bases. The J segment lost 5 bases and the V segment lost 7 bases, leaving 5 bases of the junction unmatched. The CDR3 is 14 amino acids. Germline CDR1 is DFQATT and CDR2 is SNEGSKA (reference sequence). The CDR3 reads CSVSGLAGDNEQFF. CDR3 DNA sequence: TGCAGTGTTTCCGGACTAGCGGGGGACAATGAGCAGTTCTTC.

The V and J genes are TRBV11-1 and TRBJ2-3; tentatively, D is TRBD2 (6 bases). CDR1 is SGHAT, CDR2 FQDESV, per germline (reference sequence). The ends were cut back, 7 bases at V and 1 base at J, with 12 bases in the middle. The CDR3 sequence is 14 residues long. The CDR3 here is CASTSGDRTDTQYF. DNA for the CDR3: TGTGCCAGCACCTCGGGGGATCGCACAGATACGCAGTATTTT.

The chain joins TRBV20-1 to TRBJ2-7, with 8 bases aligning to TRBD1. Germline V lookup: CDR1 DFQATT, CDR2 SNEGSKA (reference sequence). The V gene end was trimmed by 6 bases and the J gene end by 3 bases; junction bases not matched to a gene: 13. CDR3 length: 15 residues. CDR3 nucleotides: TGCAGTGCCGCCGATTCCGGGACAGGACACTACGAGCAGTACGTC. It translates to CSAADSGTGHYEQYV.

The genes are TRBV29-1 and TRBJ2-1; D possibly matches TRBD1 or TRBD2 (6 bases each). Germline V gives CDR1 SQVTM, CDR2 ANQGSEA. V shed 4 bases and J shed 6 bases, with 13 bases lying between them. The CDR3 runs to 13 residues. The CDR3 DNA sequence: TGCAGCGTTGCATGGGGGGCCCCCAATGAGCAGTTCTTC. Its protein product is CSVAWGAPNEQFF.

This clonotype has a count of ten or more. The chain couples TRBV4-1 to TRBJ2-3; 13 positions agree with TRBD2. The CDR3 is 20 amino acids. Trimming cost V 5 bases and J 2 bases; bases outside gene matches: 16. The germline gives CDR1 MGHRA, CDR2 YSYEKL. This CDR3 is CASSYGTSGDPRPHTDTQYF. The DNA for the CDR3 is TGCGCCAGCAGCTACGGGACTAGCGGGGACCCGAGGCCCCACACAGATACGCAGTATTTT.

The chain is built from TRBV12-5 and TRBJ2-1; 11 bases are a match to TRBD1. The trim removed 5 bases at V and 5 bases at J, leaving 5 bases unmatched. Germline values: CDR1 LGHNT, CDR2 FRNRAP. This CDR3 spans 15 amino acids. CDR3 region: CASGPGQGEHNEQFF. Written as DNA, the CDR3 is TGTGCTAGTGGTCCGGGACAGGGGGAGCACAATGAGCAGTTCTTC.

The chain carries TRBV6-5 and TRBJ2-1; perhaps D is TRBD1 or TRBD2 (5 bases each). The germline V gene encodes CDR1 MNHEY and CDR2 SVGAGI. This CDR3 region has 15 residues. The V gene lost 0 bases and the J gene lost 8 bases, with 14 bases spanning the gap. In nucleotides, the CDR3 is TGTGCCAGCAGTTACTCGCAGGGTCGGGGCGATGAGCAGTTCTTC. Its translation: CASSYSQGRGDEQFF.

This clonotype was counted ten times or more. The J gene is TRBJ2-7, the V gene TRBV4-2; weak D call: TRBD1 (6 bases). The ends were cut back, 6 bases at V and 0 bases at J, with 15 bases in the middle. CDR3 length equals 15 residues. The germline gives CDR1 LGHNA, CDR2 YNFKEQ. In nucleotides, the CDR3 is TGTGCCAGCAGTCCCCAGGGGCTCAGCTCCTACGAGCAGTACTTC. This codes for CASSPQGLSSYEQYF.

This clonotype has a handful of counts. The J gene is TRBJ2-3, the V gene TRBV20-1; D remains ambiguous. The germline CDR1 and CDR2 sequences are DFQATT and SNEGSKA (reference sequence). This CDR3 contains 12 residues. V was pared by 0 bases and J by 8 bases, with 9 bases between. As DNA, the CDR3 is TGCAGTGCTAGAGACACCTCGGGTACGCAGTATTTT. This gives the protein CSARDTSGTQYF.

As regards this clonotype: An end of the junction does not agree with germline; a read error may underlie this. The CDR3 DNA reads TGTGCCAGCACTTACCGGGACAGTGATTATGGCTACACCTTC. Encoded protein: CASTYRDSDYGYTF. This rearrangement joins TRBV6-5 to TRBJ1-2; 7 bases align to TRBD1. The length of the CDR3 is 14 residues. CDR1 and CDR2 from the germline V gene are MNHEY and SVGAGI.

This clonotype has more than one count but fewer than ten. The V gene is TRBV4-2, the J gene TRBJ1-5, with D perhaps TRBD1 (6 bases). The CDR3 is made up of 18 amino acids. CDR1 LGHNA and CDR2 YNFKEQ come from the germline V gene. Trimming took 1 base from V and 0 from J, leaving 16 bases between them. DNA for the CDR3: TGTGCCAGCAGCCAAGGCACAGGCCAGGGGTATAGCAATCAGCCCCAGCATTTT. It yields the protein CASSQGTGQGYSNQPQHF.

This clonotype was seen a few times. This chain connects TRBV28 to TRBJ2-7; 7 bases agree with TRBD1. The J segment lost 2 bases and the V segment lost 5 bases, leaving 6 bases of the junction unmatched. Germline CDR1 is MDHEN and CDR2 is SYDVKM. CDR3 length equals 14 residues. Here the CDR3 reads CASSLGDSPYEQYV. CDR3 coding DNA: TGTGCCAGCAGTCTCGGGGACAGTCCCTACGAGCAGTACGTC.

This clonotype was seen at least ten times. The V call is TRBV20-1, the J call TRBJ1-1, with D maybe TRBD1 (6 bases). The germline CDR1 and CDR2 sequences are DFQATT and SNEGSKA (reference sequence). Trimming removed 2 bases from V and 4 bases from J, with 14 bases in between. This CDR3 spans 14 amino acids. The chain's CDR3 is CSARYRVMSTEAFF. The CDR3 DNA follows: TGCAGTGCTAGATACAGGGTGATGAGCACTGAAGCTTTCTTT.

The chain has TRBV20-1 and TRBJ2-7; either TRBD1 or TRBD2 may fit D (6 bases each). Trimming cost V 3 bases and J 3 bases, with 12 bases left between them. Germline CDR1 is DFQATT and CDR2 is SNEGSKA (reference sequence). The CDR3 extends over 13 amino acids. This CDR3 is CSASSGAGYEQYF. DNA of the CDR3: TGCAGTGCTAGTTCGGGGGCGGGCTACGAGCAGTACTTC.